This TCR beta chain comes out of a study of blood T cell repertoires in COVID-19 (dated by TCRdb to about 2020). Notes on the research overall: Samples from collaborators originated in the United States, Italy and Spain and spanned both the acute and convalescent phases of COVID-19. The material from the prospective study consisted of cDNA or gDNA derived from T cells, B-cell-depleted T cells, or PBMCs. The dataset comprised deeply sampled blood TCRbeta repertoires from subjects exposed to, actively infected with, or recovered from COVID-19. The repertoires were released in a freely available public database meant as a resource for research on the immune response to SARS-CoV-2. The samples were drawn from two sources: the first 160 participants of the ongoing ImmuneRACE study, and 1,254 subjects contributed by 6 global collaborators. Nearly every sample came with metadata listing a de-identified subject ID, COVID-19 status, age in years and sex. Where available, HLA class I and class II types were taken from metadata supplied by the sample provider and were not determined by assay-based typing.

The collaborating institutions used their own protocols to collect whole blood in K2EDTA tubes. Collaborator samples were shipped for TCRbeta analysis as frozen whole blood, isolated PBMCs, or DNA extracted from either sample type. The CDR3 starts with the cysteine, ends with the phenylalanine, and has 20 residues. The only DNA kept is the CDR3, 60 bases in frame from the first base. CDR1 and CDR2 (LNHDA, SQIVND) derive from the germline V gene (reference sequence). The V and J ends are trimmed by 5 bases and 0 bases, leaving 26 bases between them. TCRbeta CDR3 regions were amplified from genomic DNA using the immunoSEQ Assay, a bias-controlled multiplex PCR. The authors processed their data as follows. Within the assay, amplification of reference gene primers was used to estimate how many nucleated cells each sample contained. To quantify the absolute abundance of each unique TCRbeta CDR3 rearrangement, sequence reads were collapsed and filtered. For each sample, productive Simpson clonality was calculated by taking the square root of Simpson's diversity index across productive rearrangements. The clones in this table, taken by TCRdb from immuneACCESS, are in-frame only. Not every clone is retained; where verified, under half of the shortfall comes from an unresolved V gene, and the cause of the rest is unknown. V and J calls and clone size are given by that table; D and trimming were obtained from the DNA. Within this sample are about 250,000 clones, with 80% to 90% of them counted one time only. Of the sample, 3% falls within the top ten clones.

The investigation overall reported the following: How much clinical and demographic metadata was included differed by source and by participant, and the metadata was provided uncurated.

On this clone: Its target antigen remains unknown. Base qualities are not at hand, and no much larger clone is one base apart.

The TCR comes from a woman aged 30 to 39 with active or convalescent COVID-19. Specimen: peripheral blood. Rearrangement joined TRBV19 to TRBJ1-5, with no confident D gene call. The CDR3 protein sequence reads: CASSVRAAVDPFYSNQPQHF. In nucleotide form, the sequence is TGTGCCAGTAGTGTGAGGGCCGCCGTTGACCCGTTTTATAGCAATCAGCCCCAGCATTTT.